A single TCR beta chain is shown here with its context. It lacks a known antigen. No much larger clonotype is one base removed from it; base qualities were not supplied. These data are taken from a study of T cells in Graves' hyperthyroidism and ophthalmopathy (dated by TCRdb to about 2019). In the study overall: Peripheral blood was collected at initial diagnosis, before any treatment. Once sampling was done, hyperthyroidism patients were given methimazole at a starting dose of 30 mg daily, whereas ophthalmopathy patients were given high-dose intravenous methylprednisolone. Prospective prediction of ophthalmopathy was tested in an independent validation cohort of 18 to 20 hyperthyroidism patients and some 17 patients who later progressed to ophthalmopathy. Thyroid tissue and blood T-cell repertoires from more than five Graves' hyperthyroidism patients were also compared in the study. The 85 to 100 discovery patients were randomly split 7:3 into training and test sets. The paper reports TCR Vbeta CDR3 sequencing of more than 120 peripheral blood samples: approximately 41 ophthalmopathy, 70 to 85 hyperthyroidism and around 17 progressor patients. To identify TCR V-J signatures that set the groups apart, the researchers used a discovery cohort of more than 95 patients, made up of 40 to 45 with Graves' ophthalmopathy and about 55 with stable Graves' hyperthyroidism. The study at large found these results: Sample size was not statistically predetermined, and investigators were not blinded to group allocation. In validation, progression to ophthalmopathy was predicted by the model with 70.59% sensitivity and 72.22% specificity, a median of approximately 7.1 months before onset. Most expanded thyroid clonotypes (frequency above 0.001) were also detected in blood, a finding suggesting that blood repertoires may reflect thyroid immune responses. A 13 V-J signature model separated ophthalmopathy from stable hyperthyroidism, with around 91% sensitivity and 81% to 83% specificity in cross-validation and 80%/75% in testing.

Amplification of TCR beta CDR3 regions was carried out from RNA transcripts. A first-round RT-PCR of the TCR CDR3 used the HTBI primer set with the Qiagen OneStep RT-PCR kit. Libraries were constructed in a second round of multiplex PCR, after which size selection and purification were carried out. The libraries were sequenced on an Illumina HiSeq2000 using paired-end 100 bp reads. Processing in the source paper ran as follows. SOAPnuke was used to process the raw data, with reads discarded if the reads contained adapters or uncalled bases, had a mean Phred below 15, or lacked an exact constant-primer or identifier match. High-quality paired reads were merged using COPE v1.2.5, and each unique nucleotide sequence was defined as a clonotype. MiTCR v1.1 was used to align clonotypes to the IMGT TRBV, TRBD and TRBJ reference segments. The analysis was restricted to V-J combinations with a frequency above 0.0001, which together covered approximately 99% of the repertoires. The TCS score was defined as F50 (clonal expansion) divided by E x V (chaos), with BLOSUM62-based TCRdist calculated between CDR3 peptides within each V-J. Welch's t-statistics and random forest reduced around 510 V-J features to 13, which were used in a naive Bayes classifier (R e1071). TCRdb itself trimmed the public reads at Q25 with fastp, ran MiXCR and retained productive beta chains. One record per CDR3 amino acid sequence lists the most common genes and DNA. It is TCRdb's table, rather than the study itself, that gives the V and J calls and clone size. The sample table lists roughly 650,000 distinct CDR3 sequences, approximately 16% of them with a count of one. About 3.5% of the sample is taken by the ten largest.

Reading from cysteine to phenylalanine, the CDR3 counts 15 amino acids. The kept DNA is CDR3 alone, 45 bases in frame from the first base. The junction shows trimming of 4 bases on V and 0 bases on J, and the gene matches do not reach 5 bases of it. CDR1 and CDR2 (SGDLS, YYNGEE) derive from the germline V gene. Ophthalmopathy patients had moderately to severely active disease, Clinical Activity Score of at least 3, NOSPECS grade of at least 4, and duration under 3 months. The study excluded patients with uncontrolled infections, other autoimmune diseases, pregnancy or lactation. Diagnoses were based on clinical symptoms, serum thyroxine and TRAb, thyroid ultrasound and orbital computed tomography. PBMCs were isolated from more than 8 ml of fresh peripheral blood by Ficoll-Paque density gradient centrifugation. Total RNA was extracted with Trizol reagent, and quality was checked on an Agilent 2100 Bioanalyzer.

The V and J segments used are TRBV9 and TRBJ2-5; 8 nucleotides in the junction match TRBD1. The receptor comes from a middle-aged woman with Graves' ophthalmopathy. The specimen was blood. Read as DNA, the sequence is TGTGCCAGCAGCATACAGGGGGGCCACCAAGAGACCCAGTACTTC. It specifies CASSIQGGHQETQYF.